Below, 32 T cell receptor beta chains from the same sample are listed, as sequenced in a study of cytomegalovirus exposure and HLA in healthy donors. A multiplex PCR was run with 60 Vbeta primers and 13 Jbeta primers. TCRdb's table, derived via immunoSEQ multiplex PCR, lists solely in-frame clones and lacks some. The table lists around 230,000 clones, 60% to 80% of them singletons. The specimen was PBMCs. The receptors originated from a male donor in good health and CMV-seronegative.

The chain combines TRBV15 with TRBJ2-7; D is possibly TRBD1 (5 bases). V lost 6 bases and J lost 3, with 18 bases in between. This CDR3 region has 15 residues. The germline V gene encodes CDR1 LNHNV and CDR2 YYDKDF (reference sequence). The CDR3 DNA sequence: TGTGCCACCAGTTCCCCCAGGGTGGCCCGCTACGAGCAGTACTTC. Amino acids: CATSSPRVARYEQYF.

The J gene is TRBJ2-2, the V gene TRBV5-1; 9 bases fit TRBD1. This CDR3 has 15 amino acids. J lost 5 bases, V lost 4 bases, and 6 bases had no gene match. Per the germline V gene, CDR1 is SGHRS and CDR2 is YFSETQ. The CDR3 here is CASSPVGQGTGELFF. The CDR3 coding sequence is TGCGCCAGCAGCCCCGTCGGACAGGGGACCGGGGAGCTGTTTTTT. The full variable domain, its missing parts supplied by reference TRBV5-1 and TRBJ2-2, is KAGVTQTPRYLIKTRGQQVTLSCSPISGHRSVSWYQQTPGQGLQFLFEYFSETQRNKGNFPGRFSGRQFSNSRSEMNVSTLELGDSALYLCASSPVGQGTGELFFGEGSRLTVL.

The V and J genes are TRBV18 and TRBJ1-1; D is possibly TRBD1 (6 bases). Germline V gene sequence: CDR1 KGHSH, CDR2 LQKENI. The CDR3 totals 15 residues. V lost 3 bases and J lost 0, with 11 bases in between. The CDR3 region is CASSPLGQLNTEAFF. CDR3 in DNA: TGTGCCAGCTCACCCTTAGGACAGCTGAACACTGAAGCTTTCTTT.

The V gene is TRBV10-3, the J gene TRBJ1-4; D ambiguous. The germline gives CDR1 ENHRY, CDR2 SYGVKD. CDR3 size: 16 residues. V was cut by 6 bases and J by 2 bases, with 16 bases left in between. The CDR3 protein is CAISKDSVGTNEKLFF. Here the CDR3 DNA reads TGTGCCATCAGCAAGGACTCGGTTGGGACTAATGAAAAACTGTTTTTT.

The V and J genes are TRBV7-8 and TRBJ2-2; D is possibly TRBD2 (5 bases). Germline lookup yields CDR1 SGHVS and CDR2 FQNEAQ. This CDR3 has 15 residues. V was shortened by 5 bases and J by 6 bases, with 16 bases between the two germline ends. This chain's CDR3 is CASSGEVAWAGELFF. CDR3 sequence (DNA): TGTGCCAGCAGCGGCGAAGTAGCGTGGGCCGGGGAGCTGTTTTTT.

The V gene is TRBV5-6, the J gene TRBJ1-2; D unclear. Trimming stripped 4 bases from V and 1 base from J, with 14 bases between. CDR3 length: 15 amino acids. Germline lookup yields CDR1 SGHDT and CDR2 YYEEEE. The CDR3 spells CASSPTLQLNYGYTF. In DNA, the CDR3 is TGTGCCAGCAGCCCTACCTTACAGCTTAACTATGGCTACACCTTC.

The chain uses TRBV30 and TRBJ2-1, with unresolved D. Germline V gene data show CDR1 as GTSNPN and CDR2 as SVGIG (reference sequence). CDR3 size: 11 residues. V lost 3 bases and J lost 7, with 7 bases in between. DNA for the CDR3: TGTGCCTGGAGAACGAGTAATGAGCAGTTCTTC. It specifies CAWRTSNEQFF.

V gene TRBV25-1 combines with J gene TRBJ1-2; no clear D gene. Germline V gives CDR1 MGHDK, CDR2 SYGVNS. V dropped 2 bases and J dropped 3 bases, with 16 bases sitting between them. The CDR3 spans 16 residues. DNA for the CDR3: TGTGCCAGCAGTGAACGAGGTATTGCTGGTGACTATGGCTACACCTTC. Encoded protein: CASSERGIAGDYGYTF.

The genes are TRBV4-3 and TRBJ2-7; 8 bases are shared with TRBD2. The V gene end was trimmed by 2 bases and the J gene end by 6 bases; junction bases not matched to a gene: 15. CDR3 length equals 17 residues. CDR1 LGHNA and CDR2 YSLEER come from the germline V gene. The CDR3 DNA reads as TGCGCCAGCAGCCAAATTCGGTTTGGCGGGAGCGGGGGCGAGCAGTACTTC. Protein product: CASSQIRFGGSGGEQYF.

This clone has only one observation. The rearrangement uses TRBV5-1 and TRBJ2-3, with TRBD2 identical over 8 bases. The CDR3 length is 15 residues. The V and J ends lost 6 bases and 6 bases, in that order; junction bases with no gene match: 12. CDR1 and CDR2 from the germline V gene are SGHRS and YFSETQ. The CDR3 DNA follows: TGCGCCAGCACCTTTGGGGGCGGGGGGACTGATACGCAGTATTTT. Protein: CASTFGGGGTDTQYF.

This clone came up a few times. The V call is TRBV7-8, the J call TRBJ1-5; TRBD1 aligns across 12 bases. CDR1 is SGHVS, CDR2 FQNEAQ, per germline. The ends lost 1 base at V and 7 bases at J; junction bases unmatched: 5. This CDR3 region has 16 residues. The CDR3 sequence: CASSLVGDRGRQPQHF. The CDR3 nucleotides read TGTGCCAGCAGCTTAGTGGGGGACAGGGGGCGGCAGCCCCAGCATTTT.

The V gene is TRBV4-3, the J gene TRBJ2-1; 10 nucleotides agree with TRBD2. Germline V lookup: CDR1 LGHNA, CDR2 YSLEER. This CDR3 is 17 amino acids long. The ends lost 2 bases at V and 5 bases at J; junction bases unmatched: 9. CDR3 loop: CASSQSMGLAPNNEQFF. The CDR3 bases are TGCGCCAGCAGCCAATCTATGGGACTAGCGCCAAACAATGAGCAGTTCTTC.

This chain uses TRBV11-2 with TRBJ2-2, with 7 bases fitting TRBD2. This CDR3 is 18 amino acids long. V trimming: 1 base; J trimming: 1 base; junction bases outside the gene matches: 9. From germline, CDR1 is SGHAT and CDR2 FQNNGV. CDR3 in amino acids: CASSLVLGGGGNTGELFF. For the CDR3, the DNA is TGTGCCAGCAGCTTAGTCCTTGGCGGGGGAGGGAACACCGGGGAGCTGTTTTTT.

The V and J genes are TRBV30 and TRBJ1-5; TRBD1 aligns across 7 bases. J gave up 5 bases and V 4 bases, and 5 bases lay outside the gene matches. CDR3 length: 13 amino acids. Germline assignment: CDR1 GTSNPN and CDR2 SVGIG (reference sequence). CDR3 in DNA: TGTGCCTGGAATGGCAGGGGGGATCAGCCCCAGCATTTT. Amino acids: CAWNGRGDQPQHF.

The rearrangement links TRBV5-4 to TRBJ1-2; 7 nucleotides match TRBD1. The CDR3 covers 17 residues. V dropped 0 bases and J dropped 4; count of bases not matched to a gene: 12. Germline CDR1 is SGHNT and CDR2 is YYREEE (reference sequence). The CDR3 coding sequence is TGTGCCAGCAGCTTGGTAAGACAGGGATCAGGGGCCTATGGCTACACCTTC. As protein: CASSLVRQGSGAYGYTF.

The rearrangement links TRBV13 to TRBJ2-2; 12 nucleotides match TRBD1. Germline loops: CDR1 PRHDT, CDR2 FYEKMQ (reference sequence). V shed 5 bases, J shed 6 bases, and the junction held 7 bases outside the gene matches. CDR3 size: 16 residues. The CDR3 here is CASSPYGTGGPGELFF. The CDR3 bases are TGTGCCAGCAGCCCTTATGGGACAGGGGGCCCCGGGGAGCTGTTTTTT.

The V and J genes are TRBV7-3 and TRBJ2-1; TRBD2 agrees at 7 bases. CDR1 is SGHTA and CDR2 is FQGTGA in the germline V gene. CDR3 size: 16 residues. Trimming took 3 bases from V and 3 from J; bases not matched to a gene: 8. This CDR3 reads CASSLASGAGYNEQFF. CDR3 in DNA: TGTGCCAGCAGCTTGGCTAGCGGAGCAGGCTACAATGAGCAGTTCTTC.

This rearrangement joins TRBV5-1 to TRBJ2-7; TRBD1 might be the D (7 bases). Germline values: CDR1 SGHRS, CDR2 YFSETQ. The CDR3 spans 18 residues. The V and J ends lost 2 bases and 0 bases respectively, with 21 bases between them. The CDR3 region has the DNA TGCGCCAGCAGCTTATCAGGGGGGAGCAGGAGTCGCTCCTACGAGCAGTACTTC. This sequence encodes CASSLSGGSRSRSYEQYF. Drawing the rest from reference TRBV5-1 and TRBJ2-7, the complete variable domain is KAGVTQTPRYLIKTRGQQVTLSCSPISGHRSVSWYQQTPGQGLQFLFEYFSETQRNKGNFPGRFSGRQFSNSRSEMNVSTLELGDSALYLCASSLSGGSRSRSYEQYFGPGTRLTVT.

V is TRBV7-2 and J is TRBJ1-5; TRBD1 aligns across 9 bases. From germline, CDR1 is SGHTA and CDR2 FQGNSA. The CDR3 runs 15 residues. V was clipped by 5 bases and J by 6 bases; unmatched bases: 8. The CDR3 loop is CASSRDRVGTQPQHF. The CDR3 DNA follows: TGTGCCAGCAGCAGGGACAGGGTGGGTACTCAGCCCCAGCATTTT.

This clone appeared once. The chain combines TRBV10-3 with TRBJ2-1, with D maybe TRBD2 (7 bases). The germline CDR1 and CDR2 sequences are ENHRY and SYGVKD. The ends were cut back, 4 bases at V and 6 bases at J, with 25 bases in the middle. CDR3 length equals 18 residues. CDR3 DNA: TGTGCCATCAGTGGGGGGTTGGGGGGGCGCAGGAGCGGCAATGAGCAGTTCTTC. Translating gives CAISGGLGGRRSGNEQFF.

The CDR3 sequence: CASSTIRRGAYEQYF. CDR3 nucleotides: TGTGCCAGCAGTACCATCCGCAGGGGAGCCTACGAGCAGTACTTC. V gene TRBV6-6 combines with J gene TRBJ2-5; a possible D gene is TRBD1 (6 bases). With the DNA end fitting TRBJ2-7 better, the J assignment may be wrong. The CDR3 is made up of 15 amino acids. Germline V gene lookup returns CDR1 MNHNY and CDR2 SVGAGI (reference sequence).

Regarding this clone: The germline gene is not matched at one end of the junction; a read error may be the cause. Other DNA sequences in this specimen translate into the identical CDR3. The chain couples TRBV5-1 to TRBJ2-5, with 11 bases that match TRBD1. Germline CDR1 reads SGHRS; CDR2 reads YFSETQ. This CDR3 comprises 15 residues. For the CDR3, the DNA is TGTGCCAGCAGCTCCGGGACAGGGGGCCAAGAGACCCAGTACTTC. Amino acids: CASSSGTGGQETQYF.

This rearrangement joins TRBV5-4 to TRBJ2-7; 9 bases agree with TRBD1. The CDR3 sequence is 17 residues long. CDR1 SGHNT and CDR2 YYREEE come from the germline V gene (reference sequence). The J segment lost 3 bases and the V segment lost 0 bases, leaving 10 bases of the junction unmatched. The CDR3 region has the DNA TGTGCCAGCAGCTTGGACCCCGGGACAGGGAGCCACTACGAGCAGTACTTC. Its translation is CASSLDPGTGSHYEQYF. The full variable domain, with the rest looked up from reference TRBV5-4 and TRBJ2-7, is ETGVTQSPTHLIKTRGQQVTLRCSSQSGHNTVSWYQQALGQGPQFIFQYYREEENGRGNFPPRFSGLQFPNYSSELNVNALELDDSALYLCASSLDPGTGSHYEQYFGPGTRLTVT.

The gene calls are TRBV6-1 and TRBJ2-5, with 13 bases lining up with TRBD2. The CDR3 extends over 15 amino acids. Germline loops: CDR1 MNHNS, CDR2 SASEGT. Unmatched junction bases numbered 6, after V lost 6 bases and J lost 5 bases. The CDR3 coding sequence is TGTGCCAGCAGCGAAACTAGCGGGGGGGTGGAGACCCAGTACTTC. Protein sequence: CASSETSGGVETQYF.

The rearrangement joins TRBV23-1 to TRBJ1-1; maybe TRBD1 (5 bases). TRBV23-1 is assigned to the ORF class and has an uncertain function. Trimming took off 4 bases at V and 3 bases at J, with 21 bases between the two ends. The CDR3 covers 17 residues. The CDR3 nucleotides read TGCGCCAGCAGTCCAAAGGACATTAAGGGTGAGGACACTGAAGCTTTCTTT. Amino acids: CASSPKDIKGEDTEAFF.

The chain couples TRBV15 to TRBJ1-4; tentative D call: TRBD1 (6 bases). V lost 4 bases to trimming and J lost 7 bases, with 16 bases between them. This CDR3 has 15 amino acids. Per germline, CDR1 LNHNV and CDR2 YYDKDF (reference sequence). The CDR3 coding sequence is TGTGCCACCAGCAACTACCGGGACATAGGTGAAAAACTGTTTTTT. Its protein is CATSNYRDIGEKLFF.

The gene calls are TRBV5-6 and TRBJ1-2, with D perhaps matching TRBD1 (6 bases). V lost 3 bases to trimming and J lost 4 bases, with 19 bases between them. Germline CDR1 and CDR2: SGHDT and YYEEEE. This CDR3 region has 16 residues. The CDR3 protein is CASSSTGQRSLYGYTF. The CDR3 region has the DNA TGTGCCAGCAGCTCGACAGGACAGCGCTCCCTCTATGGCTACACCTTC.

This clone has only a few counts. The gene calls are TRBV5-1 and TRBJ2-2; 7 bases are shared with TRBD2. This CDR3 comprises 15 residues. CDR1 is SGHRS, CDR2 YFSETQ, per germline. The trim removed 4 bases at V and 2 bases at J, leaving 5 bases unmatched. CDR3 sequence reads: CASSLASGNTGELFF. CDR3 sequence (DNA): TGCGCCAGCAGCCTGGCTAGCGGAAACACCGGGGAGCTGTTTTTT.

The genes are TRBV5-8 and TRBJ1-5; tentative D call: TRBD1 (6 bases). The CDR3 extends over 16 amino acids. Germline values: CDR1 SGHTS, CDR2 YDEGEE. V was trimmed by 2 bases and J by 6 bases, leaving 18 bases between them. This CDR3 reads CASSFRSGGISQPQHF. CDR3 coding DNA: TGTGCCAGCAGCTTTAGATCGGGGGGCATCAGTCAGCCCCAGCATTTT.

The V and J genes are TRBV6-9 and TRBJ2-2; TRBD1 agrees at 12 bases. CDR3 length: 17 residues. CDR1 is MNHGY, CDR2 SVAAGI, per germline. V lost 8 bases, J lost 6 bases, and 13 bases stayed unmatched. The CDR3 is CASGEHRDRGRAGELFF. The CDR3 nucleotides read TGTGCCAGCGGGGAGCATCGGGACAGGGGGCGCGCCGGGGAGCTGTTTTTT.

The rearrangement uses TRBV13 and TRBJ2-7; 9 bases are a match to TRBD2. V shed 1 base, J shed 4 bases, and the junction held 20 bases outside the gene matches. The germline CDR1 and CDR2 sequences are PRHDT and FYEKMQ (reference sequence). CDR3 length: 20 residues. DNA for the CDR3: TGTGCCAGCAGCTTAGAGGGTCTTGGACCCTTAGCGGGAGATCGGTACGAGCAGTACTTC. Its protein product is CASSLEGLGPLAGDRYEQYF.

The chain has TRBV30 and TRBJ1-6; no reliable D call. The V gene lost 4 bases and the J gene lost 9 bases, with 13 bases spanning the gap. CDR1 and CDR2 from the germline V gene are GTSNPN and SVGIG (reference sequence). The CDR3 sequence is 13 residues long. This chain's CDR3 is CAWTGLLSSPLHF. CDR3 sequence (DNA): TGTGCCTGGACGGGATTGCTTAGTTCACCCCTCCACTTT.